The entry below gives a single T cell receptor (beta chain) sequence along with its context. Its antigen is currently unknown. Regions amplified from RNA transcripts were the TCR beta CDR3 regions. TCR CDR3 regions were first amplified by RT-PCR with HTBI primers. MiXCR was run by TCRdb on the multiplex PCR reads, yielding one entry per CDR3 protein. This sample has over 150,000 distinct CDR3 sequences; 15% to 20% occur once, and the top ten carry approximately 28%. This CDR3 contains 18 residues. Trimming stripped 1 base from V and 4 bases from J, with 19 bases between. The germline CDR1 and CDR2 sequences are KGHSH and LQKENI. This sample was included in a study of T cells in Graves' hyperthyroidism and ophthalmopathy. Findings and caveats of the study: Ophthalmopathy was model-predicted a median about six months pre-onset.

Diagnoses were established using clinical symptoms, serum thyroxine and TRAb, thyroid ultrasound and orbital computed tomography. The chain combines TRBV18 with TRBJ1-4; D gene ambiguous. The source material was blood. The receptor was isolated from a woman aged 45-59 years with Graves' hyperthyroidism. CDR3 DNA sequence: TGTGCCAGCTCACCACGCCTGATCGGGATGGAAAGTAATGAAAAACTGTTTTTT. Encoded protein: CASSPRLIGMESNEKLFF.